This passage covers 3 T cell receptor beta chains from one sample sequenced in a study of cytomegalovirus exposure and HLA in healthy donors. Measured with immunoSEQ multiplex PCR; TCRdb has only the in-frame clones, and not every one. The table records 110,000 or so clones, about nine tenths of them present only once. Material: PBMCs. The receptors come from a man aged 18 to 29 in good health and CMV-seronegative.

This chain links TRBV19 with TRBJ1-4, with D tentatively TRBD1 (5 bases). Germline V gene data show CDR1 as LNHDA and CDR2 as SQIVND (reference sequence). The V gene lost 4 bases and the J gene lost 0 bases, with 12 bases spanning the gap. The CDR3 is 16 amino acids. Here the CDR3 reads CASSSGDGATNEKLFF. CDR3 sequence (DNA): TGTGCCAGTAGTAGCGGGGACGGAGCAACTAATGAAAAACTGTTTTTT.

J is TRBJ1-4 and V is TRBV27, with 7 bases aligning to TRBD1. Per the germline V gene, CDR1 is MNHEY and CDR2 is SMNVEV (reference sequence). CDR3 size: 12 residues. V lost 6 bases and J lost 8; bases outside the gene matches: 3. DNA of the CDR3: TGTGCCAGCAGCGTGACAGGGGAAAAACTGTTTTTT. Its protein product is CASSVTGEKLFF. Drawing the rest from reference TRBV27 and TRBJ1-4, the complete variable domain is EAQVTQNPRYLITVTGKKLTVTCSQNMNHEYMSWYRQDPGLGLRQIYYSMNVEVTDKGDVPEGYKVSRKEKRNFPLILESPSPNQTSLYFCASSVTGEKLFFGSGTQLSVL.

The rearrangement uses TRBV10-2 and TRBJ2-1, with 8 nucleotides matching TRBD2. Germline V gene lookup returns CDR1 WSHSY and CDR2 SAAADI. Trimming took 2 bases from V and 9 from J; bases not matched to a gene: 9. CDR3 length equals 15 residues. CDR3: CASSEERLALSEQFF. The CDR3 DNA is TGCGCCAGCAGTGAGGAAAGACTAGCGTTAAGTGAGCAGTTCTTC.